This T cell receptor beta chain came from a study of response to subunit inactivated influenza vaccine. V lost 5 bases and J lost 0; bases outside the gene matches: 3. The CDR3 loop spans 13 amino acids. Germline assignment: CDR1 SQVTM and CDR2 ANQGSEA. Study-wide findings and caveats: The study's authors posited that every seasonal influenza vaccination enlists few new T cells.

In its sample, this clonotype was seen a few times. Its antigen is currently unknown. TCRdb re-called the RT-PCR reads through MiXCR, storing one row per CDR3 protein. Here the sample spans 860,000 or so distinct CDR3 sequences, 21% being singletons. The sequence was collected from a middle-aged man who received an inactivated influenza vaccine. The chain carries TRBV29-1 and TRBJ2-7, with TRBD1 matching 8 bases. Sequenced here: PBMCs from blood, sampled roughly 5 days after vaccination. CDR3 residues: CSVRDRFSYEQYF. In DNA, the CDR3 is TGCAGCGTTAGGGACAGGTTCTCCTACGAGCAGTACTTC.